This T cell receptor (beta chain) was obtained from a study of blood T cells in healthy people across ages. CDR1 and CDR2 from the germline V gene are SQVTM and ANQGSEA. The CDR3 length is 12 residues. Combining a sample-barcoded 5' primer with a J-beta primer mix, a second PCR ran for about 7 to 11 cycles. From the 5' RACE reads, TCRdb called clonotypes with MiXCR, one entry per CDR3 protein. The repertoire has around 990,000 distinct CDR3 sequences, approximately 25% of them found once; the top ten carry approximately 0.79%. The same data also went into a second study, on T cells of mothers and their children. That study reports: Six or seven children, together with their three healthy Caucasian mothers, made up the donors.

This chain uses TRBV29-1 with TRBJ2-5, with D possibly being TRBD1 (5 bases). Judging by the DNA end, TRBJ2-1 fits better; the J call may be wrong. This TCR was sampled from a girl aged 2 to 10 in good health. The sequenced sample was blood. The CDR3 nucleotides are TGCAGCGTTGCAGGGTTAGAGAATGAGCAGTTCTTC. Its protein product is CSVAGLENEQFF.